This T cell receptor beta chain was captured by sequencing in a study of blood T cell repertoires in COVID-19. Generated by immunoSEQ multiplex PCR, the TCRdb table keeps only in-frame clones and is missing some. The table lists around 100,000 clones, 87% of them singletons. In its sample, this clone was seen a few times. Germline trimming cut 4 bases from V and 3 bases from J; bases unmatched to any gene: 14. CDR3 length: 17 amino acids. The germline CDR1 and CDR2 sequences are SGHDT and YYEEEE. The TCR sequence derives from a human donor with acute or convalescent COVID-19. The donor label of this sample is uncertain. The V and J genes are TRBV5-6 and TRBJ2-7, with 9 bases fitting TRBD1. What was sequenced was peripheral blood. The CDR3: CASSPFPRDRDYYEQYF. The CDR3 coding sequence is TGTGCCAGCAGCCCCTTCCCTCGGGACAGGGATTACTACGAGCAGTACTTC.